One sample yielded the 26 T cell receptor beta chains listed below, sequenced in a study of OX40 agonist ivuxolimab in advanced cancers. Measured with immunoSEQ multiplex PCR; TCRdb has only the in-frame clones, and not every one. The sample has tens of thousands of clones; 80% to 85% are singletons. Sequences were derived from CD4+ or CD8+ T cells sorted from blood, sampled in a trial of the OX40 agonist ivuxolimab. All receptors come from an adult with an advanced solid tumor such as melanoma, head and neck, liver or kidney cancer.

The chain links TRBV29-1 to TRBJ2-1; 9 nucleotides align to TRBD2. CDR3 length: 12 residues. With V trimmed by 2 bases and J by 7 bases, 0 bases remained unmatched. The germline gives CDR1 SQVTM, CDR2 ANQGSEA. CDR3 in DNA: TGCAGCGTTGAAAGCGGGGGGAATGAGCAGTTCTTC. Amino acids: CSVESGGNEQFF.

The chain employs TRBV18 and TRBJ1-5; 9 nucleotides agree with TRBD1. There are 15 residues in the CDR3. In germline, CDR1 is KGHSH, CDR2 LQKENI. With V trimmed by 3 bases and J by 7 bases, 7 bases remained unmatched. CDR3 in DNA: TGTGCCAGCTCACCTGGACAGGGGAATGAGCAGCCCCAGCATTTT. Translation gives CASSPGQGNEQPQHF.

This chain uses TRBV5-1 with TRBJ2-6, with D possibly matching TRBD2 (5 bases). Trimming pared 0 bases from V and 0 bases from J, leaving 10 bases between. There are 17 residues in the CDR3. Germline CDR1 reads SGHRS; CDR2 reads YFSETQ. The DNA for the CDR3 is TGCGCCAGCAGCTTGGACGGACTCGGCTCTGGGGCCAACGTCCTGACTTTC. Protein sequence: CASSLDGLGSGANVLTF.

This rearrangement joins TRBV30 to TRBJ1-6, with no clear D. Per the germline V gene, CDR1 is GTSNPN and CDR2 is SVGIG (reference sequence). The CDR3 runs to 13 residues. V shed 8 bases and J shed 0 bases, with 8 bases lying between them. CDR3 sequence: CASGSSYNSPLHF. The CDR3 DNA reads TGTGCCAGTGGGAGCTCCTATAATTCACCCCTCCACTTT.

The CDR3 loop reads CASRKWTSGRGDNEQFF. The CDR3 coding sequence is TGCGCCAGCAGAAAATGGACTAGCGGGAGGGGCGACAATGAGCAGTTCTTC. The chain is built from TRBV4-1 and TRBJ2-1; TRBD2 matches at 15 bases. There are 17 residues in the CDR3. The V gene end was trimmed by 6 bases and the J gene end by 5 bases; junction bases not matched to a gene: 8. In germline, CDR1 is MGHRA, CDR2 YSYEKL.

Remarks on this clone: In the same sample, other DNA sequences code for this CDR3. The chain links TRBV7-2 to TRBJ1-5; 8 bases line up with TRBD1. Germline V gene lookup returns CDR1 SGHTA and CDR2 FQGNSA. CDR3 length: 14 residues. Trimming took 5 bases from V and 6 from J; bases not matched to a gene: 6. CDR3 DNA: TGTGCCAGCAGCCTCGACAGGGGAGGTCAGCCCCAGCATTTT. Translation gives CASSLDRGGQPQHF.

This clone was counted once. The J gene is TRBJ2-1, the V gene TRBV19; 8 bases fit TRBD2. Germline V lookup: CDR1 LNHDA, CDR2 SQIVND (reference sequence). CDR3 length: 14 residues. Unmatched junction bases numbered 8, after V lost 5 bases and J lost 8 bases. CDR3 nucleotides: TGTGCCAGTAGTCTAGGGACTAGACAGGATGAGCAGTTCTTC. Residues: CASSLGTRQDEQFF. Together with reference TRBV19 and TRBJ2-1, the CDR3 gives the full variable domain: DGGITQSPKYLFRKEGQNVTLSCEQNLNHDAMYWYRQDPGQGLRLIYYSQIVNDFQKGDIAEGYSVSREKKESFPLTVTSAQKNPTAFYLCASSLGTRQDEQFFGPGTRLTVL.

Turning to this clone: The sample contains more than one DNA sequence encoding this CDR3. The rearrangement uses TRBV16 and TRBJ2-1; a possible D gene is TRBD2 (5 bases). Trimming removed 0 bases from V and 6 bases from J, with 12 bases in between. From germline, CDR1 is KGHSY and CDR2 FQNENV. This CDR3 is 15 amino acids long. The CDR3 DNA reads TGTGCCAGCAGCCAATCGGTCTGGAGGTCCAATGAGCAGTTCTTC. Its translation: CASSQSVWRSNEQFF.

The gene calls are TRBV2 and TRBJ2-2; maybe TRBD1 (5 bases). CDR1 and CDR2 (germline): SNHLY, FYNNEI. Trimming left V 1 base short and J 4 bases short, with 7 bases between. This CDR3 contains 14 residues. In nucleotides, the CDR3 is TGTGCCAGCAGTGAAGGACAGAGCACCGGGGAGCTGTTTTTT. Amino acids: CASSEGQSTGELFF.

This chain uses TRBV5-6 with TRBJ2-2; perhaps TRBD2 as D (7 bases). This CDR3 has 15 amino acids. V gave up 4 bases and J gave up 6 bases, with 16 bases separating them. Germline loops: CDR1 SGHDT, CDR2 YYEEEE. The CDR3 loop is CASSPDAGAAGELFF. CDR3 in DNA: TGTGCCAGCAGCCCAGATGCGGGGGCGGCCGGGGAGCTGTTTTTT.

The V call is TRBV7-9, the J call TRBJ2-7, with 14 bases matching TRBD2. The V gene's germline CDR1 is SEHNR and CDR2 FQNEAQ (reference sequence). Unmatched junction bases numbered 7, after V lost 6 bases and J lost 6 bases. CDR3 size: 15 residues. CDR3 in DNA: TGTGCCAGCAGACCCACCGGGACTAGCGGGAGCGAGCAGTACTTC. Translating gives CASRPTGTSGSEQYF.

This chain uses TRBV6-5 with TRBJ2-5; 8 bases align to TRBD2. The germline V gene encodes CDR1 MNHEY and CDR2 SVGAGI. J gave up 1 base and V 10 bases, and 11 bases lay outside the gene matches. The CDR3 length is 15 residues. The chain's CDR3 is CATTPPTSGQETQYF. The CDR3 region has the DNA TGTGCCACCACCCCTCCAACTAGCGGCCAAGAGACCCAGTACTTC.

This chain joins TRBV19 and TRBJ2-3; D ambiguous. Germline loops: CDR1 LNHDA, CDR2 SQIVND (reference sequence). The ends were cut back, 7 bases at V and 5 bases at J, with 13 bases in the middle. The CDR3 runs to 13 residues. CDR3 DNA: TGTGCCAGTAAGGGCGAGTGGGGAGATACGCAGTATTTT. This translates into CASKGEWGDTQYF.

The rearrangement joins TRBV5-5 to TRBJ2-2; maybe TRBD2 (6 bases). Germline V gene data show CDR1 as SGHKS and CDR2 as YYEKEE (reference sequence). The CDR3 spans 15 residues. V gave up 0 bases and J gave up 6 bases, with 12 bases separating them. The CDR3, as DNA: TGTGCCAGCAGCTTGGCACTAGCCGGGGCCGGGGAGCTGTTTTTT. Protein product: CASSLALAGAGELFF.

The chain uses TRBV5-1 and TRBJ2-7; 9 nucleotides line up with TRBD1. Germline trimming cut 0 bases from V and 1 base from J; bases unmatched to any gene: 5. The CDR3 consists of 16 residues. Germline CDR1 SGHRS, CDR2 YFSETQ. Here the CDR3 reads CASSLAEGTGSYEQYF. CDR3 nucleotide sequence: TGCGCCAGCAGCTTGGCGGAGGGGACAGGGTCCTACGAGCAGTACTTC.

The chain is built from TRBV14 and TRBJ2-3, with no clear D. CDR3 length: 13 residues. Germline CDR1 SGHDN, CDR2 FVKESK. The V and J ends lost 4 bases and 3 bases respectively, with 8 bases between them. The CDR3 reads CASSLLGTDTQYF. In DNA, the CDR3 is TGTGCCAGCAGCCTTCTCGGTACAGATACGCAGTATTTT.

V usage is TRBV7-9 and J usage is TRBJ2-7; 13 bases fit TRBD2. This CDR3 has 16 residues. The junction had 6 bases not matched to a gene; V was cut back by 5 bases and J by 2 bases. Germline V gene lookup returns CDR1 SEHNR and CDR2 FQNEAQ (reference sequence). CDR3 DNA: TGTGCCAGCAGCCGTGGGACTAGCGGGATCCCCTACGAGCAGTACTTC. This sequence encodes CASSRGTSGIPYEQYF.

The J gene is TRBJ2-3, the V gene TRBV5-1; D is uncertain. With 0 bases removed from V and 4 bases from J, the gap between germline ends came to 15 bases. This CDR3 spans 16 amino acids. Germline assignment: CDR1 SGHRS and CDR2 YFSETQ. The CDR3 is CASSLGWGVDPDTQYF. In DNA form, the CDR3 reads TGCGCCAGCAGCTTGGGCTGGGGTGTTGATCCAGATACGCAGTATTTT.

The chain has TRBV6-6 and TRBJ1-2, with D uncertain. The germline gives CDR1 MNHNY, CDR2 SVGAGI (reference sequence). This CDR3 comprises 13 residues. Trimming removed 6 bases at V and 5 bases at J, with 13 bases between. The CDR3 DNA sequence: TGTGCCAGCAGCCTACGACCCCGGTATGGCTACACCTTC. It yields the protein CASSLRPRYGYTF.

The chain joins TRBV7-9 to TRBJ1-4; D ambiguous. Germline CDR1 and CDR2: SEHNR and FQNEAQ (reference sequence). Trimming left V 7 bases short and J 8 bases short, with 17 bases between. The CDR3 covers 14 residues. As DNA, the CDR3 is TGTGCCAGCACCCTCGACACTTACGGAGAAAAACTGTTTTTT. It translates to CASTLDTYGEKLFF. The full variable domain, in which reference TRBV7-9 and TRBJ1-4 provide the parts outside the CDR3, is DTGVSQNPRHKITKRGQNVTFRCDPISEHNRLYWYRQTLGQGPEFLTYFQNEAQLEKSRLLSDRFSAERPKGSFSTLEIQRTEQGDSAMYLCASTLDTYGEKLFFGSGTQLSVL.

V is TRBV30 and J is TRBJ1-4, with TRBD1 matching 10 bases. J lost 11 bases, V lost 1 base, and 7 bases had no gene match. The length of the CDR3 is 14 residues. The germline gives CDR1 GTSNPN, CDR2 SVGIG (reference sequence). The CDR3 here is CAWSGDRGLGKLFF. The CDR3 DNA reads as TGTGCCTGGAGTGGAGACAGGGGGCTTGGGAAACTGTTTTTT. The complete variable domain, with remaining parts taken from reference TRBV30 and TRBJ1-4, reads SQTIHQWPATLVQPVGSPLSLECTVEGTSNPNLYWYRQAAGRGLQLLFYSVGIGQISSEVPQNLSASRPQDRQFILSSKKLLLSDSGFYLCAWSGDRGLGKLFFGSGTQLSVL.

The chain employs TRBV7-8 and TRBJ1-3; possible D gene TRBD1, 6 bases. CDR3 length: 15 residues. V was pared by 5 bases and J by 4 bases, with 15 bases between. Germline values: CDR1 SGHVS, CDR2 FQNEAQ. In DNA form, the CDR3 reads TGTGCCAGCAGCGGTTCGACAGGATCCGGAAACACCATATATTTT. Its translation: CASSGSTGSGNTIYF.

This rearrangement joins TRBV6-5 to TRBJ1-2; TRBD1 matches at 8 bases. Germline CDR1 and CDR2: MNHEY and SVGAGI. CDR3 length: 14 amino acids. V was clipped by 6 bases and J by 3 bases; unmatched bases: 6. The DNA of the CDR3 is TGTGCCAGCAGCCCGACAGGGGAATACTATGGCTACACCTTC. The encoded protein is CASSPTGEYYGYTF.

This clone was seen just once. The chain uses TRBV6-6 and TRBJ1-2; tentatively, D is TRBD1 (5 bases). The CDR3 runs to 13 residues. V was cut by 7 bases and J by 8 bases, with 17 bases left in between. Germline V gene data show CDR1 as MNHNY and CDR2 as SVGAGI (reference sequence). CDR3 region: CASTSSGHEGYTF. The CDR3, as DNA: TGTGCCAGCACCTCTTCGGGGCACGAAGGCTACACCTTC.

V usage is TRBV2 and J usage is TRBJ2-1; D might be TRBD1 or TRBD2, each matching 6 bases. The CDR3 has 12 amino acids. CDR1 and CDR2 from the germline V gene are SNHLY and FYNNEI. Trimming took off 7 bases at V and 10 bases at J, with 14 bases between the two ends. CDR3 in amino acids: CASNPQGGEQFF. The CDR3 region has the DNA TGTGCCAGCAACCCCCAAGGGGGGGAGCAGTTCTTC.

The chain joins TRBV28 to TRBJ1-3; D is undetermined. The CDR3 is made up of 15 amino acids. Germline-derived CDR1 and CDR2 are MDHEN and SYDVKM. V dropped 7 bases and J dropped 0 bases, with 13 bases sitting between them. The chain's CDR3 is CASIGWVNSGNTIYF. Here the CDR3 DNA reads TGTGCCAGCATCGGGTGGGTCAACTCTGGAAACACCATATATTTT.